The T cell receptor beta chain under discussion was sequenced for a study of cytomegalovirus exposure and HLA in healthy donors (dated by TCRdb to the late 2010s). For the wider study: An earlier analysis of several hundred of the donors reported 250 to 300 Gb of sequence data and 117 million unique TCR beta sequences obtained from about 200 million T cells. In a later analysis, previously published TCR beta repertoires from some 640 donors were re-analyzed and high-resolution HLA genotyping was added so that TCR occurrence patterns could be studied. To predict cytomegalovirus infection status, the study combined high-throughput TCR immunosequencing, statistical association of individual TCRs with disease status, and machine learning. Besides the first cohort of around 670 subjects, a separate validation cohort made up of 90 to 150 different subjects was used. Rather than using new phenotypic data, the later analysis identified candidate immune exposures from TCR beta sequences and from how often those sequences occurred across donors. Using immunosequencing, the study profiled T cell repertoires from 500 to 800 subjects and related those repertoires to cytomegalovirus serostatus. Genome-wide SNP genotypes for about three fifths of the roughly 670 donors were used in a later genetic analysis, which treated that subset as a discovery cohort. Class I and class II HLA loci were covered by the typing at four-digit resolution. An earlier analysis of a few hundred of the donors applied high-throughput TCR beta sequencing to assess whether each TCR beta V gene segment acted as functional or pseudogenic. Typing coverage varied by locus: about 629-640 donors for A, B, C, DRB1 and DQB1; roughly 560 for DQA1; around 570 for DPA1; roughly 470 for DPB1. On average, over 200,000 unique TCR beta nucleotide sequences were sequenced per donor among 300 to 500 genotyped donors of the cohort, with 15% to 20% of those sequences being non-productive. Among the roughly 390 genotyped donors, under 90% belonged to the genetic ancestry cluster associated with self-reported Caucasian donors. All discovery cohort repertoires had been generated on a single sequencing platform. The study was designed to test whether signatures of past pathogen exposure could be identified by cataloging public T cell receptors. An early release covering about 600 HLA-typed donors comprised 250 to 350 gigabases of sequencing data and around 80 million unique TCR sequences. Donor age, sex, ethnicity and CMV serostatus were collected together with the repertoire data. Because of strong linkage in the cohort, a handful of DR-DQ haplotypes were treated as single units for association and clustering.

The cohort comprised some 730 healthy bone marrow donors. Cohort members were all nominally healthy when sampled, although unrecorded immune exposures were likely present. The donor was CMV seropositive and belonged to the group of 250 to 300 seropositive cohort members. A peripheral blood sample was collected from each donor, and TCR beta sequencing was performed on peripheral blood mononuclear cells. Genomic DNA was extracted from the blood cell samples with the Qiagen DNeasy Blood Extraction Kit. V loses 4 bases at its end and J loses 0 bases; junction bases beyond the gene matches: 6. The CDR3, from cysteine to phenylalanine, totals 16 residues. Only CDR3 DNA remains: 48 bases, in frame from the first base. For CDR1 and CDR2, the germline V gene lists SGDLS and YYNGEE. Overall study outcomes, separate from this receptor: In vitro tests confirmed that three of the cytomegalovirus-associated TCR beta chains recognize cytomegalovirus antigens. A total of 150 to 200 TCR beta chains were listed by the study as associated with cytomegalovirus. An earlier analysis of approximately 600 of the donors showed that most TCR beta V segments appeared in productive rearrangements either about 87% or about 30% of the time, which broadly matched IMGT annotations. For the cohort, immune exposure information was limited to CMV serostatus. The authors suggested that the approach could potentially be generalized to other disease states and immunological phenotypes. Linkage disequilibrium might explain the correlated functional status among segregating V segments, but an unknown experimental factor could not be excluded. A later analysis associated 15,000 to 20,000 TCR beta sequences with specific HLA alleles at a false discovery rate of 0.05. A further reported finding was that TCR beta sequences accurately predicted the HLA-A and HLA-B alleles for most subjects in the first cohort. Several of the top co-occurrence clusters appeared to be linked to parvovirus B19, influenza, CMV and Epstein-Barr virus, according to a later analysis. In a later analysis, HLA-associated TCR beta chains showed more clonal expansion and lower generation probabilities than non-associated chains that were equally common. V-gene and J-gene trimming of TCR beta chains was associated with a missense DCLRE1C variant in a later genetic analysis, and the association was replicated in an independent cohort. According to a later genetic analysis, donors in an Asian-associated ancestry cluster had fewer N-insertions in productive TCRs than the approximately 630-donor mean. The cohort was sequenced for TCR beta chains only, and without alpha or paired-chain data the features that could be detected were limited. A later analysis found that TCR association rates varied across HLA loci, with DRB1 alleles showing the most associated TCRs and HLA-C alleles the fewest. In both the original and validation cohorts, the classifier was reported to diagnose cytomegalovirus status with high specificity and sensitivity. Sequencing depth was assumed to be roughly uniform across donors in the presence/absence analyses, though that assumption may not hold. Some IMGT-functional V segments, including TRBV6-2 and TRBV6-3, could not be told apart with the 87-base-pair reads, so those segments were excluded. According to a later analysis, most CMV-associated TCR beta chains appeared to be HLA-restricted, and the HLA associations seemed to be driven largely by CMV exposure. Approximately 16 rarely observed V segments, including chromosome 9 orphons, were excluded from the earlier analysis of about 500 of the donors because counts were too low. When HLA alleles, especially DR and DQ, strongly co-occurred, attributing TCR associations to individual alleles was difficult. Because some donors lacked HLA typing at each locus, the association tests relied only on the typed subset. The sequencing pipeline was judged likely to have produced a cluster of highly shared sequence variants as a technical artifact. Most TCR sequences were seen in very few donors, while some public TCRs were found in many individuals.

About this clone itself: Its antigen is not yet known. No base qualities exist here, and no much larger clone lies one base off it.

Library preparation used the immunoSEQ multiplex PCR assay. For the multiplex PCR, a mixture combining 60 forward primers for TCR Vbeta segments and 13 reverse primers for TCR Jbeta segments was used. Amplification of the CDR3 region of rearranged TCR beta genes was performed with a multiplex PCR assay on genomic DNA. Amplified TCR beta libraries were sequenced as 87-base-pair reads on the Illumina HiSeq System. The original methods were these. In a later analysis, some 80 million unique TCR beta chains were counted across the roughly 700 repertoires, and around 11 million of these chains were shared by at least two donors. Raw reads were error-corrected and collapsed into unique sequences with a nearest-neighbor algorithm that merged closely related sequences to remove PCR and sequencing errors. Alignment of CDR3 sequences to IMGT reference sequences was used to assign V, D and J gene segments. For a sequence to be retained, at least a six-nucleotide match to both a V gene segment and a J gene segment was required. A rearrangement was called productive if the CDR3 had no stop codons and remained in frame with V and J, and every other rearrangement was called non-productive. Following IMGT convention, CDR3 was defined as the stretch from the second conserved V-encoded cysteine to the conserved J-encoded phenylalanine. Sequences without an unambiguous match to a single V gene segment were excluded from the earlier analysis of a few hundred of the donors. In an earlier analysis of about 590 of the donors, a V segment was called functional when productive rearrangements were above 56.7%, and segregating when the standard deviation between donors exceeded 5%. To diagnose cytomegalovirus status from the catalog of TCR beta chain sequences, a statistical classification framework was built. V and J gene assignment, in a later analysis, came from comparing TCR nucleotide sequences with IMGT/GENE-DB human TR gene sequences. In a later analysis, CDR3 sequences and most-parsimonious VDJ recombination scenarios were assigned using the TCRdist pipeline. In a later analysis, each TCR beta chain was defined by its CDR3 amino acid sequence together with its V-gene family, and reads without a unique V-gene family were excluded. A later analysis removed 500 to 650 highly shared, low-generation-probability nucleotide sequences to deal with suspected cross-contamination and a sequencing artifact. In a later analysis, a clonal expansion index was calculated for each public chain from normalized within-repertoire ranks of inferred template counts. Generation probabilities in a later analysis came from a VDJ recombination model fitted to out-of-frame rearrangements, and those results were checked against IGoR. Hypergeometric tests were used in a later analysis to score TCR-TCR, TCR-HLA and TCR-CMV co-occurrence, with a repertoire-size bias correction applied to the TCR pairs. False discovery rates were estimated in a later analysis by permuting HLA or CMV assignments 20 times. In a later analysis, co-occurring TCRs were grouped using DBSCAN, with TCRdist sequence similarity added in when clustering inside HLA-allele-positive subsets. Co-occurrence clustering excluded repertoires with fewer than 30,000 or more than 120,000 public chains, plus five with anomalous nucleotide sharing. TCRdb took over this immuneACCESS table, retaining in-frame rearrangements with V and J assigned. Such tables are incomplete; in checked studies, under half of the missing clones stem from an unresolved V gene, and the remainder is unexplained. D and trimming come from the DNA, and the V and J calls and clone size come from that table. The table for this sample lists some 200,000 clones; about 10% of them were counted only once. Jointly, the top ten make up over 1% of the sample.

This clonotype originated in a woman aged 25 to 39 in good health and CMV-seropositive. Recombination joined TRBV9 with TRBJ1-3, with 8 junctional bases fitting TRBD1. Material for sequencing was PBMCs. The CDR3 has the sequence CASSSGGLLSGNTIYF. At the DNA level, the sequence is TGTGCCAGCAGCTCAGGGGGCCTCCTCTCTGGAAACACCATATATTTT.